Shown below are 16 T cell receptor beta chains from a single sample sequenced in a study of vaccination effects on CD4 cells after COVID-19. Under the ViraFEST assay, PBMC were stimulated with viral peptide pools so that antigen-specific CD4+ T cells expanded. Sequencing was performed afterwards. Scientists isolated CD4+ T cells after an approximately 10-day culture period ended. The person's infection with SARS-CoV-2, confirmed by PCR, took place between March and December 2020. No antigen has been identified for these receptors. Profiled with immunoSEQ multiplex PCR; TCRdb holds only in-frame clones, not every one. The sample includes tens of thousands of clones, under 85% of them seen just once. The material was CD4+ T cells from PBMCs cultured with a peptide pool, obtained before COVID-19 vaccination. These receptors were taken from a human donor who had a prior SARS-CoV-2 infection.

This clone was picked up one time. This chain links TRBV9 with TRBJ2-5; 8 bases are shared with TRBD2. CDR1 is SGDLS, CDR2 YYNGEE, per germline. CDR3 size: 17 residues. The V segment lost 4 bases and the J segment 7 bases; nucleotides outside the gene matches: 18. CDR3 bases: TGTGCCAGCAGCCCCCCCGCAGCGGGAGTATATGGTGGGACCCAGTACTTC. It yields the protein CASSPPAAGVYGGTQYF.

This chain links TRBV5-6 with TRBJ2-7, with a possible D match to TRBD2 (7 bases). Trimming removed 0 bases from V and 8 bases from J, with 21 bases in between. The germline V gene encodes CDR1 SGHDT and CDR2 YYEEEE. This CDR3 comprises 16 residues. The CDR3 DNA follows: TGTGCCAGCAGCTTGGGAGGGAGGGCCCCCGGGGGCAAGCAGTACTTC. Translated, it gives CASSLGGRAPGGKQYF.

The chain uses TRBV27 and TRBJ2-7, with 7 bases aligning to TRBD1. The CDR3 sequence is 13 residues long. Germline V CDR1 and CDR2: MNHEY, SMNVEV (reference sequence). V lost 6 bases and J lost 3; bases outside the gene matches: 5. The CDR3 region is CASSRQGFYEQYF. The CDR3 DNA is TGTGCCAGCAGCCGACAGGGTTTCTACGAGCAGTACTTC.

The table lists this clone with a few counts. The V call is TRBV5-6, the J call TRBJ2-7, with 7 bases aligning to TRBD1. CDR3 length equals 14 residues. Germline values: CDR1 SGHDT, CDR2 YYEEEE. Trimming removed 0 bases from V and 9 bases from J; junction bases left unmatched: 9. CDR3 sequence: CASSLVSARGMQYF. CDR3 sequence (DNA): TGTGCCAGCAGCTTGGTATCGGCCAGGGGGATGCAGTACTTC.

This chain links TRBV30 with TRBJ2-5, with TRBD1 matching 10 bases. Per the germline V gene, CDR1 is GTSNPN and CDR2 is SVGIG (reference sequence). The CDR3 spans 15 residues. Unmatched junction bases numbered 5, after V lost 0 bases and J lost 4 bases. The CDR3: CAWSVGQGGGETQYF. As DNA, the CDR3 is TGTGCCTGGAGTGTAGGACAGGGGGGGGGAGAGACCCAGTACTTC. Using reference TRBV30 and TRBJ2-5 for the parts outside the CDR3, the full variable domain is SQTIHQWPATLVQPVGSPLSLECTVEGTSNPNLYWYRQAAGRGLQLLFYSVGIGQISSEVPQNLSASRPQDRQFILSSKKLLLSDSGFYLCAWSVGQGGGETQYFGPGTRLLVL.

The genes are TRBV23-1 and TRBJ2-1; D could derive from TRBD1 or TRBD2 (5 bases each). TRBV23-1 has ORF status, its function being uncertain. V shed 6 bases and J shed 7 bases, with 22 bases lying between them. The CDR3 has 16 residues. The CDR3, as DNA: TGCGCCAGCAGCCCTGCCCGCAGGGTTTGGGGGAATGAGCAGTTCTTC. Translating gives CASSPARRVWGNEQFF.

This rearrangement joins TRBV7-9 to TRBJ2-6; D call uncertain. CDR1 and CDR2 from the germline V gene are SEHNR and FQNEAQ (reference sequence). With 4 bases removed from V and 1 base from J, the gap between germline ends came to 5 bases. The CDR3 has 14 residues. CDR3 sequence reads: CASSSNSGANVLTF. The CDR3 region has the DNA TGTGCCAGCAGCTCGAATTCTGGGGCCAACGTCCTGACTTTC. Based on the CDR3 plus reference TRBV7-9 and TRBJ2-6, the full variable domain is DTGVSQNPRHKITKRGQNVTFRCDPISEHNRLYWYRQTLGQGPEFLTYFQNEAQLEKSRLLSDRFSAERPKGSFSTLEIQRTEQGDSAMYLCASSSNSGANVLTFGAGSRLTVL.

This clone appeared a few times. The chain is built from TRBV20-1 and TRBJ2-3; no clear D gene. The V end lost 3 bases, the J end lost 0 bases, and 10 bases lay between the germline ends. CDR1 DFQATT and CDR2 SNEGSKA come from the germline V gene (reference sequence). This CDR3 is built from 14 residues. The CDR3 nucleotides read TGCAGTGCTAGTCGACCCCTTAGCACAGATACGCAGTATTTT. Translating gives CSASRPLSTDTQYF.

DNA of the CDR3: TGTGCCAGCAGGGGGACTAGCGGGAGTTCTTACGAGCAGTACTTC. Translation: CASRGTSGSSYEQYF. This chain connects TRBV6-6 to TRBJ2-7; 14 bases agree with TRBD2. The V gene end was trimmed by 6 bases and the J gene end by 4 bases; junction bases not matched to a gene: 5. The CDR3 sequence is 15 residues long. CDR1 is MNHNY and CDR2 is SVGAGI in the germline V gene (reference sequence).

This sequence joins TRBV29-1 and TRBJ1-2; the match to TRBD1 covers 9 bases. From germline, CDR1 is SQVTM and CDR2 ANQGSEA. The junction had 8 bases not matched to a gene; V was cut back by 0 bases and J by 3 bases. The CDR3 is 16 residues long. CDR3 sequence: CSVEDPRQGVHYGYTF. The CDR3 DNA reads TGCAGCGTTGAAGATCCCCGACAGGGGGTACACTATGGCTACACCTTC.

The CDR3 spells CASSRGLGYEQYF. CDR3 bases: TGTGCCAGCTCGCGGGGATTAGGCTACGAGCAGTACTTC. This chain links TRBV7-9 with TRBJ2-7, with D perhaps TRBD2 (6 bases). The CDR3 runs to 13 residues. In germline, CDR1 is SEHNR, CDR2 FQNEAQ (reference sequence). V was clipped by 8 bases and J by 3 bases, with 14 bases between them.

This clone was counted a few times. The chain couples TRBV2 to TRBJ2-1; 7 bases agree with TRBD1. Per germline, CDR1 SNHLY and CDR2 FYNNEI. The trim removed 7 bases at V and 4 bases at J, leaving 13 bases unmatched. This CDR3 has 16 amino acids. As DNA, the CDR3 is TGTGCCAGCAATCGCCAAAGACAGGGCCCTTACAATGAGCAGTTCTTC. It specifies CASNRQRQGPYNEQFF.

The rearrangement uses TRBV18 and TRBJ2-5; 10 nucleotides agree with TRBD1. V was clipped by 3 bases and J by 3 bases; unmatched bases: 1. Germline V gene lookup returns CDR1 KGHSH and CDR2 LQKENI. This CDR3 spans 14 amino acids. The CDR3 sequence is CASSPTGGEETQYF. The CDR3 DNA is TGTGCCAGCTCACCGACAGGGGGCGAAGAGACCCAGTACTTC.

The chain's CDR3 is CASSLSRGEGDEQFF. Written as DNA, the CDR3 is TGTGCCAGCAGCTTATCCCGGGGGGAGGGCGATGAGCAGTTCTTC. V usage is TRBV7-2 and J usage is TRBJ2-1; 7 bases are a match to TRBD2. V shed 2 bases and J 8 bases; nucleotides not matched to a gene: 9. The germline V gene has CDR1 SGHTA and CDR2 FQGNSA. This CDR3 spans 15 amino acids. The full variable domain, rest sourced from reference TRBV7-2 and TRBJ2-1, is GAGVSQSPSNKVTEKGKDVELRCDPISGHTALYWYRQSLGQGLEFLIYFQGNSAPDKSGLPSDRFSAERTGGSVSTLTIQRTQQEDSAVYLCASSLSRGEGDEQFFGPGTRLTVL.

The chain links TRBV3-1 (or the pseudogene TRBV3-2) to TRBJ1-1; possibly TRBD1 for D (5 bases). V lost 1 base to trimming and J lost 2 bases, with 8 bases between them. Germline lookup yields CDR1 LGHDT and CDR2 YNNKEL (reference sequence). This CDR3 is built from 14 residues. The CDR3 loop is CASSQADRNTEAFF. In DNA form, the CDR3 reads TGTGCCAGCAGCCAAGCCGACAGAAACACTGAAGCTTTCTTT.

The chain couples TRBV7-3 to TRBJ2-2; D possibly corresponds to TRBD1 (6 bases). CDR3 size: 17 residues. Deletions cut 5 bases from V and 5 bases from J, with 21 bases between. Germline CDR1 is SGHTA and CDR2 is FQGTGA. In nucleotides, the CDR3 is TGTGCCAGCAGCCCGGACAGTCTCAGTCTTGGTACCGGGGAGCTGTTTTTT. Translation gives CASSPDSLSLGTGELFF.